This section outlines one T cell receptor (beta chain) sequence together with its context. Its specificity is unknown. Purity exceeding 95% was reached by all sorted populations. These data belong to a study of beta chain features in type 1 diabetes. Study-level background: Similarity in age, gender and cell yields was seen between patients and healthy donors. Study outcomes and limitations: Patients' naive, central memory and regulatory TCRB repertoires appeared more alike than those of healthy donors. High TCR expression in some cells could lead to their over-representation in cDNA sequencing. Shorter TCRB CDR3s, moderately but significantly so, marked every one of the four CD4+ subsets in Type 1 diabetes patients.

This CDR3 comprises 15 residues. The germline CDR1 and CDR2 sequences are SGDLS and YYNGEE. V lost 4 bases and J lost 4; bases outside the gene matches: 8. The isolated RNA, all of it, was reverse transcribed, so expressed TCRB transcripts were what got sequenced. Repertoires were generated with immunoSEQ multiplex PCR, while TCRdb's copy carries only in-frame clones and drops some. Of under 250,000 clones listed, approximately 14% were seen once; the top ten hold approximately 0.021%. The sample comprised naive CD4+ T cells from blood. This chain joins TRBV9 and TRBJ2-1, with TRBD2 matching 7 bases. This clonotype was obtained from a man aged 25-45 years with type 1 diabetes. In nucleotides, the CDR3 is TGTGCCAGCAGCACCTATAGCGGGTTGTACAATGAGCAGTTCTTC. Amino acids: CASSTYSGLYNEQFF.